These 21 T cell receptor beta chains were all obtained from the same sample, sequenced in a study of cytotoxic CD8 clonotypes in ibrutinib-treated CLL (dated by TCRdb to the early 2020s). Read against the paper, the sample's time point label means: approximately eleven months on ibrutinib. Library preparation was by the immunoSEQ multiplex PCR assay. TCRdb mirrors the immuneACCESS table, restricted to in-frame sequences. Some clones are absent from its copies; in checked studies, under half trace to an unresolved V gene, and the reason for the others is unknown. A total of some 200,000 clones appear in this sample, more than 75% of them only once. The top ten hold 10% to 12% of the sample. The material sequenced was PBMCs, taken after 12 months of ibrutinib treatment. These TCRs come from a human donor with chronic lymphocytic leukemia.

This chain links TRBV19 with TRBJ2-7; TRBD2 aligns across 8 bases. The V gene end was trimmed by 10 bases and the J gene end by 7 bases; junction bases not matched to a gene: 15. The CDR3 extends over 14 amino acids. Germline loops: CDR1 LNHDA, CDR2 SQIVND (reference sequence). The CDR3 region has the DNA TGTGCCACCCGGGGGGGGAGCGGGAGTTCGGAGCAGTACTTC. This encodes CATRGGSGSSEQYF.

The V gene is TRBV9, the J gene TRBJ2-3, with 10 bases aligning to TRBD1. V was pared by 4 bases and J by 2 bases, with 7 bases of the junction left unmatched. The length of the CDR3 is 16 residues. The germline CDR1 and CDR2 sequences are SGDLS and YYNGEE. This CDR3 is CASSIRTGGPTDTQYF. The CDR3 nucleotides read TGTGCCAGCAGCATTCGGACAGGGGGGCCCACAGATACGCAGTATTTT.

V gene TRBV7-8 combines with J gene TRBJ1-2; perhaps TRBD1 as D (6 bases). Trimming cost V 5 bases and J 0 bases, with 16 bases left between them. Germline loops: CDR1 SGHVS, CDR2 FQNEAQ. The CDR3 spans 16 residues. The CDR3 loop reads CASSPLYRATNYGYTF. The CDR3 DNA follows: TGTGCCAGCAGCCCCCTTTACAGGGCTACTAACTATGGCTACACCTTC. Complete variable domain (other parts from reference TRBV7-8 and TRBJ1-2): GAGVSQSPRYKVAKRGQDVALRCDPISGHVSLFWYQQALGQGPEFLTYFQNEAQLDKSGLPSDRFFAERPEGSVSTLKIQRTQQEDSAVYLCASSPLYRATNYGYTFGSGTRLTVV.

The chain combines TRBV6-5 with TRBJ2-1; 10 nucleotides agree with TRBD1. CDR3 length equals 15 residues. V shed 9 bases and J 5 bases; nucleotides not matched to a gene: 10. The germline V gene has CDR1 MNHEY and CDR2 SVGAGI. The CDR3 reads CARTPRQGANNEQFF. The CDR3 DNA reads TGTGCCAGAACGCCCAGACAGGGGGCCAACAATGAGCAGTTCTTC.

The chain is built from TRBV28 and TRBJ1-1; no clear D. Looked up from germline, CDR1 is MDHEN and CDR2 is SYDVKM. Trimming shortened V by 3 bases and J by 6 bases, and 17 bases separated the two germline ends. The CDR3 runs 15 residues. The CDR3, as DNA: TGTGCCAGCAGTTTCTCATCGGGGAACTACGCTGAAGCTTTCTTT. Its protein is CASSFSSGNYAEAFF.

This clone was seen only once. This sequence joins TRBV28 and TRBJ2-5, with a weak D call TRBD2 (6 bases). The V gene lost 6 bases and the J gene lost 2 bases, with 16 bases spanning the gap. Germline-derived CDR1 and CDR2 are MDHEN and SYDVKM. The CDR3 loop spans 15 amino acids. This chain's CDR3 is CASRRAGQWQETQYF. The CDR3 DNA is TGTGCCAGCAGAAGGGCGGGGCAGTGGCAAGAGACCCAGTACTTC.

This chain links TRBV19 with TRBJ1-2; 12 bases map to TRBD1. J lost 4 bases, V lost 3 bases, and 3 bases had no gene match. CDR1 and CDR2 (germline): LNHDA, SQIVND (reference sequence). The length of the CDR3 is 15 residues. The CDR3: CASSIGTGGSYGYTF. Written as DNA, the CDR3 is TGTGCCAGTAGTATTGGGACAGGGGGCAGCTATGGCTACACCTTC.

This chain joins TRBV19 and TRBJ1-2; 10 nucleotides line up with TRBD1. J lost 4 bases, V lost 5 bases, and 10 bases had no gene match. This CDR3 region has 16 residues. Germline loops: CDR1 LNHDA, CDR2 SQIVND (reference sequence). CDR3 amino acids: CASSVPGQGFGYGYTF. CDR3 bases: TGTGCCAGTAGTGTTCCGGGACAGGGGTTCGGCTATGGCTACACCTTC. The full variable domain, completed using reference TRBV19 and TRBJ1-2, is DGGITQSPKYLFRKEGQNVTLSCEQNLNHDAMYWYRQDPGQGLRLIYYSQIVNDFQKGDIAEGYSVSREKKESFPLTVTSAQKNPTAFYLCASSVPGQGFGYGYTFGSGTRLTVV.

V is TRBV5-1 and J is TRBJ2-5, with 9 bases that match TRBD1. V lost 3 bases, J lost 7 bases, and 16 bases stayed unmatched. Germline CDR1 reads SGHRS; CDR2 reads YFSETQ. This CDR3 spans 17 amino acids. CDR3: CASSSLMDRGDLRTQYF. The DNA for the CDR3 is TGCGCCAGCAGCTCTTTGATGGACAGGGGCGACCTCCGGACCCAGTACTTC.

This chain joins TRBV7-2 and TRBJ1-3, with D maybe TRBD1 (6 bases). The CDR3 contains 15 residues. Trimming took 5 bases from V and 1 from J, leaving 12 bases between them. Germline CDR1 is SGHTA and CDR2 is FQGNSA. The CDR3 spells CASSLRGTSGNTIYF. In DNA form, the CDR3 reads TGTGCCAGCAGCCTAAGGGGGACTTCTGGAAACACCATATATTTT.

The rearrangement joins TRBV5-6 to TRBJ2-5, with 8 bases fitting TRBD2. J lost 5 bases, V lost 1 base, and 10 bases had no gene match. Germline V gene sequence: CDR1 SGHDT, CDR2 YYEEEE. The CDR3 runs 16 residues. The CDR3 loop is CASSLWSGGPDETQYF. CDR3 DNA: TGTGCCAGCAGCTTGTGGTCGGGGGGGCCCGATGAGACCCAGTACTTC. The complete variable domain, with remaining parts taken from reference TRBV5-6 and TRBJ2-5, reads DAGVTQSPTHLIKTRGQQVTLRCSPKSGHDTVSWYQQALGQGPQFIFQYYEEEERQRGNFPDRFSGHQFPNYSSELNVNALLLGDSALYLCASSLWSGGPDETQYFGPGTRLLVL.

The rearrangement joins TRBV4-2 to TRBJ1-2; tentative D call: TRBD1 (5 bases). The length of the CDR3 is 16 residues. Germline CDR1 LGHNA, CDR2 YNFKEQ. V was pared by 2 bases and J by 4 bases, with 17 bases between. In nucleotides, the CDR3 is TGTGCCAGCAGCCAAAAGCCTGTTGACAGTTCCTATGGCTACACCTTC. Amino acid sequence: CASSQKPVDSSYGYTF.

This chain joins TRBV5-1 and TRBJ2-3; D is uncertain. Germline values: CDR1 SGHRS, CDR2 YFSETQ. The CDR3 covers 14 residues. With 0 bases removed from V and 2 bases from J, the gap between germline ends came to 7 bases. CDR3: CASSLGVNTDTQYF. The CDR3 DNA is TGCGCCAGCAGCTTGGGGGTGAACACAGATACGCAGTATTTT.

The rearrangement links TRBV6-5 to TRBJ1-2, with a tentative D call TRBD1 (5 bases). CDR3 length equals 16 residues. Germline CDR1 is MNHEY and CDR2 is SVGAGI. V was pared by 2 bases and J by 1 base, with 14 bases between. CDR3 residues: CASSYKGTGFNYGYTF. DNA of the CDR3: TGTGCCAGCAGTTACAAGGGTACAGGATTTAACTATGGCTACACCTTC.

The table lists this clone with a count of one. This rearrangement joins TRBV5-1 to TRBJ2-1; 11 positions agree with TRBD2. Germline V gives CDR1 SGHRS, CDR2 YFSETQ. The V and J ends lost 4 bases and 4 bases, in that order; junction bases with no gene match: 1. The CDR3 is 14 amino acids. For the CDR3, the DNA is TGCGCCAGCAGCCGGACTAGCGGGTACAATGAGCAGTTCTTC. As protein: CASSRTSGYNEQFF.

The chain employs TRBV30 and TRBJ2-5; the D gene is possibly TRBD2 (6 bases). The CDR3 has 13 amino acids. Germline CDR1 reads GTSNPN; CDR2 reads SVGIG (reference sequence). Trimming left V 2 bases short and J 0 bases short, with 7 bases between. The CDR3 sequence: CAWSIADQETQYF. For the CDR3, the DNA is TGTGCCTGGAGTATAGCGGACCAAGAGACCCAGTACTTC.

V is TRBV11-2 and J is TRBJ1-2; possibly TRBD1 for D (6 bases). The CDR3 has 13 amino acids. The germline V and J ends were trimmed by 6 bases and 8 bases, with 16 bases remaining between them. Germline V CDR1 and CDR2: SGHAT, FQNNGV. The CDR3 sequence: CASSLTGGGGYTF. CDR3 bases: TGTGCCAGCAGTCTGACAGGTGGAGGGGGCTACACCTTC.

This clone has only a few counts. The CDR3 DNA is TGTGCCAGCAGTTTGGAGACTTTGGATACGCAGTATTTT. It encodes CASSLETLDTQYF. The chain links TRBV2 to TRBJ2-3; D not certain. The CDR3 length is 13 residues. V lost 5 bases and J 6 bases, leaving 12 bases between the germline ends. CDR1 is SNHLY and CDR2 is FYNNEI in the germline V gene.

This chain connects TRBV6-4 to TRBJ1-2, with unresolved D. This CDR3 is built from 13 residues. Trimming took 6 bases from V and 2 from J, leaving 10 bases between them. Germline CDR1 reads MRHNA; CDR2 reads SNTAGT. The CDR3 loop is CASSPSGNYGYTF. Written as DNA, the CDR3 is TGTGCCAGCAGCCCCTCGGGCAACTATGGCTACACCTTC.

In its sample, this clone was seen a few times. The V and J genes are TRBV6-1 and TRBJ1-2; 7 bases agree with TRBD1. Germline assignment: CDR1 MNHNS and CDR2 SASEGT. CDR3 length: 13 residues. V lost 7 bases to trimming and J lost 7 bases; unmatched junction nucleotides: 9. The CDR3 region has the DNA TGTGCCAGCAACCCTGACAGGGACCTTGGCTACACCTTC. Its translation is CASNPDRDLGYTF.

V and J are TRBV7-3 and TRBJ2-5, with D maybe TRBD2 (6 bases). This CDR3 contains 14 residues. The V end lost 3 bases, the J end lost 2 bases, and 10 bases lay between the germline ends. Per germline, CDR1 SGHTA and CDR2 FQGTGA. This chain's CDR3 is CASSLEGPQETQYF. The CDR3 bases are TGTGCCAGCAGCTTGGAGGGACCTCAAGAGACCCAGTACTTC.